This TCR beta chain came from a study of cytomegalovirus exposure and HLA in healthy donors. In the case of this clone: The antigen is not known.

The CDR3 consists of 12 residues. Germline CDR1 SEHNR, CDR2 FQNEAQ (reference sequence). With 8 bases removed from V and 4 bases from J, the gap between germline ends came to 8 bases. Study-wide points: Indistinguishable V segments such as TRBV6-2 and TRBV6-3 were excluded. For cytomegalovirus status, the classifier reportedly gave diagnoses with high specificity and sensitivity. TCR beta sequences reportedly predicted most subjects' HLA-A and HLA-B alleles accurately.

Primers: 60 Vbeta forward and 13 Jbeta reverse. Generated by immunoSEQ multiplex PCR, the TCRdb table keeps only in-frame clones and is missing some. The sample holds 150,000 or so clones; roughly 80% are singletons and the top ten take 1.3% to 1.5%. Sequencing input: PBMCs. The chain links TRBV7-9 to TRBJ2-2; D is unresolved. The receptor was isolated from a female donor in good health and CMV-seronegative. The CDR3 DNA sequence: TGTGCCAGCTACCGAGTCACCGGGGAGCTGTTTTTT. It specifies CASYRVTGELFF. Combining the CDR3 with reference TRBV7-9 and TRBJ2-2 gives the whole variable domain DTGVSQNPRHKITKRGQNVTFRCDPISEHNRLYWYRQTLGQGPEFLTYFQNEAQLEKSRLLSDRFSAERPKGSFSTLEIQRTEQGDSAMYLCASYRVTGELFFGEGSRLTVL.